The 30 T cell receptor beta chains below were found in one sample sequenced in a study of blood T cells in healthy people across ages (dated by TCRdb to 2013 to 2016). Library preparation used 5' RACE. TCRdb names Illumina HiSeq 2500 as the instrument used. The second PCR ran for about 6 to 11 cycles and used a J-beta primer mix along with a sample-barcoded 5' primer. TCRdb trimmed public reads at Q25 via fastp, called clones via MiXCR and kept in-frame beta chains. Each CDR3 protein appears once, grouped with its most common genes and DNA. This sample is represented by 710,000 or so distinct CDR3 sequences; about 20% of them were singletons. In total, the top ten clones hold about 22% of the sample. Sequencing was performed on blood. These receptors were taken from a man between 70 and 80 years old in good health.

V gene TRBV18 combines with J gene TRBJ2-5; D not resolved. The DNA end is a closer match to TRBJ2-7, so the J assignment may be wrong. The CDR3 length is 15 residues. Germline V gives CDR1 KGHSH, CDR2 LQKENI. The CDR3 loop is CASSPSEGSIYEQYF. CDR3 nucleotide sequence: TGTGCCAGCTCACCATCTGAAGGGTCTATCTACGAGCAGTACTTC.

The CDR3 sequence is CASSGRMELRTDTQYF. DNA of the CDR3: TGTGCCAGCAGTGGGCGGATGGAACTAAGGACAGATACGCAGTATTTT. The chain links TRBV28 to TRBJ2-3; D unresolved. V shed 5 bases and J shed 3 bases, with 18 bases lying between them. The germline gives CDR1 MDHEN, CDR2 SYDVKM. The CDR3 is made up of 16 amino acids.

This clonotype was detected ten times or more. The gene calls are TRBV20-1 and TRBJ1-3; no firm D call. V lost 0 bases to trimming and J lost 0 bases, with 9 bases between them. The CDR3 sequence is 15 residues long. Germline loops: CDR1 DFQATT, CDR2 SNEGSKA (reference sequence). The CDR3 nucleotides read TGCAGTGCTAGAGATTCCCGCAACTCTGGAAACACCATATATTTT. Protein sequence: CSARDSRNSGNTIYF.

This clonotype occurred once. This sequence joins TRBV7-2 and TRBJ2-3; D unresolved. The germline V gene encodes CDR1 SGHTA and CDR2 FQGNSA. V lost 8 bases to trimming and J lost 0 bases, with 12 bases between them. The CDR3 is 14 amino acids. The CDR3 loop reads CASCIGGSTDTQYF. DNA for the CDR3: TGTGCCAGCTGTATTGGCGGCAGCACAGATACGCAGTATTTT.

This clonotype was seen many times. CDR3 sequence: CASSQDLGLASYNEQFF. In DNA form, the CDR3 reads TGCGCCAGCAGCCAAGACCTAGGGCTAGCCTCCTACAATGAGCAGTTCTTC. The V gene is TRBV4-3, the J gene TRBJ2-1; D possibly corresponds to TRBD2 (5 bases). The CDR3 totals 17 residues. Trimming stripped 0 bases from V and 0 bases from J, with 12 bases between. Looked up from germline, CDR1 is LGHNA and CDR2 is YSLEER.

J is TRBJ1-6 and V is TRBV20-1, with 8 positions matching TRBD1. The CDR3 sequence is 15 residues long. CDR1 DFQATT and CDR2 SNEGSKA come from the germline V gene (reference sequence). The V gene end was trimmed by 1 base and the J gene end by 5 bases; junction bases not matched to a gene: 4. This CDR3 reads CSARGGTGNNSPLHF. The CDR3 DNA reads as TGCAGTGCTAGAGGAGGGACAGGCAATAATTCACCCCTCCACTTT.

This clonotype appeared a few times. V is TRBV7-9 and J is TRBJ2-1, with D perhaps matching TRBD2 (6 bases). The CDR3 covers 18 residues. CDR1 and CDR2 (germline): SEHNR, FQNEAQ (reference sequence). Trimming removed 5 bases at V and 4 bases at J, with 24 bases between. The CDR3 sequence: CASSLHQWRGRTYNEQFF. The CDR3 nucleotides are TGTGCCAGCAGCCTCCACCAATGGCGGGGACGAACTTACAATGAGCAGTTCTTC. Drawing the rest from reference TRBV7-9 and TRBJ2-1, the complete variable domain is DTGVSQNPRHKITKRGQNVTFRCDPISEHNRLYWYRQTLGQGPEFLTYFQNEAQLEKSRLLSDRFSAERPKGSFSTLEIQRTEQGDSAMYLCASSLHQWRGRTYNEQFFGPGTRLTVL.

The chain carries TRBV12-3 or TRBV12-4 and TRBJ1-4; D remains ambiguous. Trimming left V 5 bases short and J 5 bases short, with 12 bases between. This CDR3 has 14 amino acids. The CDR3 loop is CASSPLRGNEKLFF. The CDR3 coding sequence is TGTGCCAGCAGTCCCCTTCGAGGGAATGAAAAACTGTTTTTT.

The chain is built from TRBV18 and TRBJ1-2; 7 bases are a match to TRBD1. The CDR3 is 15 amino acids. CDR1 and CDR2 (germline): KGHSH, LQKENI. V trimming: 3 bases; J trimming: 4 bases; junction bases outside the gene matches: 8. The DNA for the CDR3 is TGTGCCAGCTCACCTAGAGTACAGGGGAGCTATGGCTACACCTTC. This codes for CASSPRVQGSYGYTF.

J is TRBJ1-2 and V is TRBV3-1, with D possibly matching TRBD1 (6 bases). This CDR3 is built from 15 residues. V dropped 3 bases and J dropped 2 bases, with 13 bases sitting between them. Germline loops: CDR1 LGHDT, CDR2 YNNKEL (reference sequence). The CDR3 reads CASSHLGQKNYGYTF. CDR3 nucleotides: TGTGCCAGCAGCCACCTCGGACAGAAAAACTATGGCTACACCTTC.

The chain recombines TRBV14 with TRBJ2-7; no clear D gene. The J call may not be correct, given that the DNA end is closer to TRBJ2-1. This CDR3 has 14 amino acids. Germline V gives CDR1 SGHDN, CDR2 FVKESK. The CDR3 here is CASSQTIRVGEQFF. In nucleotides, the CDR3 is TGTGCCAGCAGCCAAACAATAAGGGTTGGTGAGCAGTTCTTC.

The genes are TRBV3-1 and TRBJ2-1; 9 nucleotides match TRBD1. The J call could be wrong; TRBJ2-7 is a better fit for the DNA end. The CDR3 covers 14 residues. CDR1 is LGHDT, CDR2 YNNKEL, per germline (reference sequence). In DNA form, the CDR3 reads TGTGCCAGCAGCCAAGAGGGACAGGGACACGAGCAGTACTTC. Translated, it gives CASSQEGQGHEQYF.

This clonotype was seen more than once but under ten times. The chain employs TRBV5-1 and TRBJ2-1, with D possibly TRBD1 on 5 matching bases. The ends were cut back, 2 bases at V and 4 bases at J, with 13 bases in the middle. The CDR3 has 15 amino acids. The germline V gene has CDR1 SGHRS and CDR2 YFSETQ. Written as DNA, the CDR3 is TGCGCCAGCAGCTTCCCGGGCAACAGGTACAATGAGCAGTTCTTC. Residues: CASSFPGNRYNEQFF.

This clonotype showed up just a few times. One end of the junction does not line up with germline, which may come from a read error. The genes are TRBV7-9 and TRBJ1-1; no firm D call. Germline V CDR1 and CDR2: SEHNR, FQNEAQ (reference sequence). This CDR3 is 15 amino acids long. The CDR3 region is CTSSLVATKNTEAFF. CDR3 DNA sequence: TGTACCAGCAGCTTAGTAGCCACAAAGAACACTGAAGCTTTCTTT.

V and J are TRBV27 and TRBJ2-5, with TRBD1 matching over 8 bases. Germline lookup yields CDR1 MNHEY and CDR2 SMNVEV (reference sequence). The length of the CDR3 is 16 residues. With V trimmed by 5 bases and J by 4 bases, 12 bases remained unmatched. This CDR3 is CASSPREDRVGETQYF. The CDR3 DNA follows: TGTGCCAGCAGTCCTAGAGAGGACAGGGTTGGAGAGACCCAGTACTTC.

The CDR3 coding sequence is TGTGCCAGCAGAAACCGGGACAACTACCAAGAGACCCAGTACTTC. Protein product: CASRNRDNYQETQYF. The chain links TRBV6-5 to TRBJ2-5; maybe TRBD1 (6 bases). This CDR3 is built from 15 residues. V lost 6 bases, J lost 0 bases, and 14 bases lay in between. From germline, CDR1 is MNHEY and CDR2 SVGAGI.

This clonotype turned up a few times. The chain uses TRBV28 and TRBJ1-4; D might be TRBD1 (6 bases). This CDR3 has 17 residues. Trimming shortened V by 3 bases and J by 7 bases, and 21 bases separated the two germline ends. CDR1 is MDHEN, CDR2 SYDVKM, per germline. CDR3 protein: CASSFRQGRYLGEKLFF. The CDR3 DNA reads TGTGCCAGCAGTTTTCGGCAGGGGAGGTATTTGGGTGAAAAACTGTTTTTT.

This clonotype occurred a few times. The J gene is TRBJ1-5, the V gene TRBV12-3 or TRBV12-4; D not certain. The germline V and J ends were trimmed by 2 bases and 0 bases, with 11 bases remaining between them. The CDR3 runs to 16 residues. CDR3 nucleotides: TGTGCCAGCAGTTTACGAATGACCCATAGCAATCAGCCCCAGCATTTT. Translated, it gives CASSLRMTHSNQPQHF.

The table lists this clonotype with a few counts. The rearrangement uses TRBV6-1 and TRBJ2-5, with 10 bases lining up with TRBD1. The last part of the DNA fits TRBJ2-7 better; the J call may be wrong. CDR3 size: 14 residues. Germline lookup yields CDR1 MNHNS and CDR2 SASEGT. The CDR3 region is CASSRDRGRYEQYV. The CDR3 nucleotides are TGTGCCAGCAGTAGGGACAGGGGAAGGTACGAGCAGTACGTC.

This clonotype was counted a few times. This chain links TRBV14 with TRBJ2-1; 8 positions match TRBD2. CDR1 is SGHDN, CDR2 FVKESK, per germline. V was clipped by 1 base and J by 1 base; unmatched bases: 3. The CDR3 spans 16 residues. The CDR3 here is CASSQGSGSSYNEQFF. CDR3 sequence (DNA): TGTGCCAGCAGCCAAGGAAGCGGGAGTTCCTACAATGAGCAGTTCTTC.

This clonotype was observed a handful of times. For the CDR3, the DNA is TGCGCCAGCAGCTCCGGGGACAGGGGGCGGATGAACACTGAAGCTTTCTTT. This encodes CASSSGDRGRMNTEAFF. The gene calls are TRBV5-1 and TRBJ1-1, with TRBD1 matching 12 bases. Germline CDR1 SGHRS, CDR2 YFSETQ. This CDR3 contains 17 residues. The V segment lost 3 bases and the J segment 0 bases; nucleotides outside the gene matches: 6.

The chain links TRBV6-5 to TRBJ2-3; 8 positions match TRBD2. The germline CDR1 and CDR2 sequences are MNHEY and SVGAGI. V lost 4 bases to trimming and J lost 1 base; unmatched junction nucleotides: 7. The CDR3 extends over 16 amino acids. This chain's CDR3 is CASSFDLAGGTDTQYF. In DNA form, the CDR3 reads TGTGCCAGCAGTTTCGATCTAGCGGGCGGCACAGATACGCAGTATTTT.

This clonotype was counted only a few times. CDR3 coding DNA: TGTGCCAGCAGTCGGGACTTCCATGGATCACCCCTCCACTTT. It translates to CASSRDFHGSPLHF. The chain is built from TRBV14 and TRBJ1-6; D is perhaps TRBD1 (5 bases). CDR1 and CDR2 (germline): SGHDN, FVKESK. The CDR3 length is 14 residues. The V end lost 6 bases, the J end lost 10 bases, and 16 bases lay between the germline ends.

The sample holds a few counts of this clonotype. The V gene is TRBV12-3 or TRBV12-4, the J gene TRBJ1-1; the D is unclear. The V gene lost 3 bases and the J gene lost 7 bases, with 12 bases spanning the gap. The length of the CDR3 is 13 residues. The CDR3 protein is CASSLYGEGEAFF. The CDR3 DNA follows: TGTGCCAGCAGTTTGTATGGGGAGGGTGAAGCTTTCTTT.

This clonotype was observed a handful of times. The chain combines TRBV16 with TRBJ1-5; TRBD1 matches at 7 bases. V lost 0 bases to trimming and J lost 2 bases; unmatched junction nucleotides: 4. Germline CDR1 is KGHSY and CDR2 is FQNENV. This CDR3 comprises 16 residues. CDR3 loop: CASSQSTGLGNQPQHF. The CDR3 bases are TGTGCCAGCAGCCAATCGACAGGGCTAGGCAATCAGCCCCAGCATTTT. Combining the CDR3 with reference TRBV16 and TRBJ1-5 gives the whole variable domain GEEVAQTPKHLVRGEGQKAKLYCAPIKGHSYVFWYQQVLKNEFKFLISFQNENVFDETGMPKERFSAKCLPNSPCSLEIQATKLEDSAVYFCASSQSTGLGNQPQHFGDGTRLSIL.

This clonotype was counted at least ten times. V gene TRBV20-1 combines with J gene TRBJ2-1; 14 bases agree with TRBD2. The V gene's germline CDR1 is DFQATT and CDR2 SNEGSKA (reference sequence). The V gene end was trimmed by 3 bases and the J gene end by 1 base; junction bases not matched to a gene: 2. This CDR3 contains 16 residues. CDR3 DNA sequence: TGCAGTGCTAGGGGGACTAGCGGGAGTTCCTACAATGAGCAGTTCTTC. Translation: CSARGTSGSSYNEQFF.

The CDR3 coding sequence is TGTGCCAGCAGTGTCCCCCGTGGGGGTTCTAACTATGGCTACACCTTC. Protein sequence: CASSVPRGGSNYGYTF. The chain uses TRBV12-3 or TRBV12-4 and TRBJ1-2, with D maybe TRBD1 (5 bases). The CDR3 length is 16 residues. V gave up 5 bases and J gave up 0 bases, with 16 bases separating them.

CDR3 protein: CSARPHSGSNYGYTF. DNA of the CDR3: TGCAGTGCTAGGCCACACAGTGGTTCTAACTATGGCTACACCTTC. The chain combines TRBV20-1 with TRBJ1-2; no clear D. V was shortened by 3 bases and J by 0 bases, with 14 bases between the two germline ends. This CDR3 region has 15 residues. Germline values: CDR1 DFQATT, CDR2 SNEGSKA (reference sequence).

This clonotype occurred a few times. The CDR3 region has the DNA TGTGCCAGCAGCCAAGGGACAGCCCTTAATGAAAAACTGTTTTTT. Its protein product is CASSQGTALNEKLFF. V is TRBV4-2 and J is TRBJ1-4, with D possibly being TRBD1 (6 bases). This CDR3 has 15 residues. V lost 1 base and J 4 bases, leaving 10 bases between the germline ends. CDR1 is LGHNA, CDR2 YNFKEQ, per germline.

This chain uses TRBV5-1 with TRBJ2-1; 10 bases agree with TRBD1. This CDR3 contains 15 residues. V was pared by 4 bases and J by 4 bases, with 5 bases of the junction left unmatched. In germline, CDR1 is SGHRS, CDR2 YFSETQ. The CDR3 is CASSPLGQGYNEQFF. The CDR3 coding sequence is TGCGCCAGCAGCCCCCTGGGACAGGGGTACAATGAGCAGTTCTTC.